What follows are 30 T cell receptor beta chains derived from one specimen sequenced in a study of blood T cell repertoires in COVID-19. Measured with immunoSEQ multiplex PCR; TCRdb has only the in-frame clones, and not every one. The sample shows 110,000 to 150,000 clones, around 81% of them seen only once. Material: peripheral blood. All receptors come from a woman in her fifties or sixties with acute or convalescent COVID-19.

Notes on this clone: This may be a read error: a much more frequent sequence differs by one nucleotide. This chain's CDR3 is CASSPGTGSYEQYF. Here the CDR3 DNA reads TGTGCCAGCAGCCCCGGGACAGGGTCCTACGAGCAGTACTTC. This rearrangement joins TRBV3-1 (or the pseudogene TRBV3-2) to TRBJ2-7; 9 bases map to TRBD1. V lost 4 bases to trimming and J lost 1 base; unmatched junction nucleotides: 2. This CDR3 has 14 amino acids. Germline CDR1 LGHDT, CDR2 YNNKEL (reference sequence).

V is TRBV19 and J is TRBJ1-4; D may be TRBD1 (5 bases). CDR3 size: 14 residues. Germline V gene data show CDR1 as LNHDA and CDR2 as SQIVND (reference sequence). Between the trimmed V and J ends, which lost 4 bases and 6 bases, there was a span of 12 bases. The chain's CDR3 is CASSNGGGDEKLFF. CDR3 bases: TGTGCCAGTAGTAACGGGGGAGGGGATGAAAAACTGTTTTTT.

This clone has more than one count but fewer than ten. The rearrangement links TRBV7-3 to TRBJ2-1, with TRBD2 matching over 9 bases. V lost 5 bases to trimming and J lost 5 bases; unmatched junction nucleotides: 4. Germline V gene data show CDR1 as SGHTA and CDR2 as FQGTGA. The CDR3 is 14 residues long. Here the CDR3 reads CASSPGTSNNEQFF. The CDR3 DNA reads as TGTGCCAGCAGCCCCGGGACTAGCAACAATGAGCAGTTCTTC.

The sample holds a few counts of this clone. The chain is built from TRBV4-3 and TRBJ2-2; 8 bases fit TRBD2. J lost 6 bases, V lost 0 bases, and 3 bases had no gene match. Germline assignment: CDR1 LGHNA and CDR2 YSLEER. The CDR3 length is 15 residues. The CDR3 here is CASSQEAGGAGELFF. The CDR3 coding sequence is TGCGCCAGCAGCCAAGAGGCGGGGGGCGCCGGGGAGCTGTTTTTT.

For the CDR3, the DNA is TGTGCCAGCAGCAACCAAGAGGGTGACCGCTCCTCCTATGGCTACACCTTC. This encodes CASSNQEGDRSSYGYTF. The chain has TRBV21-1 and TRBJ1-2. TRBV21-1 is a pseudogene. The CDR3 consists of 17 residues.

The chain is built from TRBV9 and TRBJ2-1; D is perhaps TRBD2 (6 bases). Germline CDR1 and CDR2: SGDLS and YYNGEE. The CDR3 runs to 16 residues. V lost 3 bases and J 6 bases, leaving 19 bases between the germline ends. The CDR3 DNA sequence: TGTGCCAGCAGCGAGACCCCTTCTAGCGAGGGCAATGAGCAGTTCTTC. This encodes CASSETPSSEGNEQFF.

This chain links TRBV5-1 with TRBJ2-7, with D possibly being TRBD2 (6 bases). The germline V and J ends were trimmed by 2 bases and 6 bases, with 15 bases remaining between them. In germline, CDR1 is SGHRS, CDR2 YFSETQ. The CDR3 is 14 amino acids. The CDR3 sequence: CASSFGTFQPEQYF. The DNA of the CDR3 is TGCGCCAGCAGCTTCGGGACTTTCCAGCCCGAGCAGTACTTC.

The J gene is TRBJ1-5, the V gene TRBV19, with TRBD1 identical over 7 bases. The V gene's germline CDR1 is LNHDA and CDR2 SQIVND (reference sequence). The CDR3 totals 16 residues. The ends lost 6 bases at V and 10 bases at J; junction bases unmatched: 18. The CDR3 spells CASSPNSRQGREPQHF. The CDR3 nucleotides read TGTGCCAGTAGCCCGAATTCCAGACAGGGAAGAGAACCCCAGCATTTT.

CDR3 in DNA: TGTGCCAGCACTATAGGGGCGCAAGGCTACACCTTC. Its translation: CASTIGAQGYTF. The rearrangement joins TRBV28 to TRBJ1-2; possible D gene TRBD1, 5 bases. Germline values: CDR1 MDHEN, CDR2 SYDVKM. This CDR3 contains 12 residues. Trimming took 7 bases from V and 8 from J, leaving 14 bases between them.

The chain couples TRBV28 to TRBJ2-3; D gene ambiguous. CDR1 and CDR2 from the germline V gene are MDHEN and SYDVKM. The CDR3 totals 13 residues. Between the trimmed V and J ends, which lost 2 bases and 0 bases, there was a span of 3 bases. The CDR3, as DNA: TGTGCCAGCAGTTTACTGAGCACAGATACGCAGTATTTT. As protein: CASSLLSTDTQYF.

V and J are TRBV5-1 and TRBJ2-3; no clear D gene. Looked up from germline, CDR1 is SGHRS and CDR2 is YFSETQ. CDR3 length: 14 residues. Trimming stripped 0 bases from V and 2 bases from J, with 7 bases between. The CDR3 here is CASSLVADTDTQYF. The CDR3 nucleotides are TGCGCCAGCAGCTTGGTGGCAGACACAGATACGCAGTATTTT.

The chain uses TRBV30 and TRBJ1-5; possibly TRBD1 for D (5 bases). The CDR3 covers 13 residues. V dropped 1 base and J dropped 7 bases, with 11 bases sitting between them. The germline V gene has CDR1 GTSNPN and CDR2 SVGIG (reference sequence). DNA of the CDR3: TGTGCCTGGAGTGGGGCAGGGCGACAGCCCCAGCATTTT. This translates into CAWSGAGRQPQHF.

This clone appeared a single time. The rearrangement links TRBV7-3 to TRBJ1-5; no reliable D call. The V gene's germline CDR1 is SGHTA and CDR2 FQGTGA. Trimming removed 0 bases at V and 3 bases at J, with 9 bases between. This CDR3 contains 15 residues. CDR3 in DNA: TGTGCCAGCAGCTTAACGGGGAGCAACAATCAGCCCCAGCATTTT. Its protein is CASSLTGSNNQPQHF.

The rearrangement links TRBV5-1 to TRBJ1-2, with D perhaps TRBD1 (6 bases). The V end was cut by 4 bases, the J end by 4 bases, with 20 bases between. This CDR3 is 16 amino acids long. Germline V lookup: CDR1 SGHRS, CDR2 YFSETQ. This chain's CDR3 is CASSPLNRAEVYGYTF. In DNA, the CDR3 is TGCGCCAGCAGCCCACTTAACAGGGCCGAGGTCTATGGCTACACCTTC.

There are a few counts of this clone. V and J are TRBV11-2 and TRBJ2-1; 8 bases line up with TRBD2. From germline, CDR1 is SGHAT and CDR2 FQNNGV. Trimming cost V 3 bases and J 8 bases; bases outside gene matches: 12. This CDR3 has 16 amino acids. CDR3 sequence (DNA): TGTGCCAGCAGCTTGAAGGCCACAGGGACTAGGGATGAGCAGTTCTTC. It yields the protein CASSLKATGTRDEQFF. Full variable domain (rest looked up from reference TRBV11-2 and TRBJ2-1): EAGVAQSPRYKIIEKRQSVAFWCNPISGHATLYWYQQILGQGPKLLIQFQNNGVVDDSQLPKDRFSAERLKGVDSTLKIQPAKLEDSAVYLCASSLKATGTRDEQFFGPGTRLTVL.

The DNA for the CDR3 is TGTGCCAGTAGTATTCAGGGGCCCTACACAGATACGCAGTATTTT. This encodes CASSIQGPYTDTQYF. This chain uses TRBV19 with TRBJ2-3; a weak D match, TRBD1 (6 bases). This CDR3 is 15 amino acids long. CDR1 LNHDA and CDR2 SQIVND come from the germline V gene (reference sequence). Trimming took 3 bases from V and 2 from J, leaving 12 bases between them.

The chain is built from TRBV19 and TRBJ1-5; 8 nucleotides agree with TRBD1. J gave up 3 bases and V 2 bases, and 9 bases lay outside the gene matches. CDR3 length equals 17 residues. The germline V gene encodes CDR1 LNHDA and CDR2 SQIVND (reference sequence). CDR3: CASSIRGGDRPNQPQHF. CDR3 DNA sequence: TGTGCCAGTAGTATACGGGGAGGGGACAGGCCCAATCAGCCCCAGCATTTT.

The chain uses TRBV5-8 and TRBJ2-5, with 14 bases matching TRBD2. The CDR3 is made up of 16 amino acids. CDR1 and CDR2 from the germline V gene are SGHTS and YDEGEE. V gave up 0 bases and J gave up 2 bases; unmatched junction bases: 0. The CDR3 here is CASSLGLAGGQETQYF. The CDR3 nucleotides read TGTGCCAGCAGCTTGGGACTAGCGGGGGGGCAAGAGACCCAGTACTTC.

J is TRBJ2-1 and V is TRBV5-1; TRBD2 matches at 10 bases. CDR3 length equals 18 residues. The trim removed 3 bases at V and 0 bases at J, leaving 9 bases unmatched. Germline CDR1 SGHRS, CDR2 YFSETQ. The chain's CDR3 is CASSSGTSGKSSYNEQFF. The CDR3 nucleotides read TGCGCCAGCAGCTCAGGCACTAGCGGGAAGAGCTCCTACAATGAGCAGTTCTTC.

This clone was detected only a few times. The rearrangement joins TRBV28 to TRBJ1-4; 7 bases agree with TRBD1. Germline V gene lookup returns CDR1 MDHEN and CDR2 SYDVKM. Losses at the gene ends were 8 bases for V and 3 bases for J; bases not matched to a gene: 3. The CDR3 extends over 13 amino acids. The CDR3: CASLGTANEKLFF. DNA for the CDR3: TGTGCCAGCTTGGGGACAGCTAATGAAAAACTGTTTTTT.

The J gene is TRBJ2-7, the V gene TRBV27; 11 nucleotides match TRBD1. Trimming took 5 bases from V and 6 from J; bases not matched to a gene: 21. CDR1 is MNHEY and CDR2 is SMNVEV in the germline V gene (reference sequence). The CDR3 totals 19 residues. The CDR3 DNA reads TGTGCCAGCAGTCCCCTTAGAAGTGGGACAGGGGGTGGAGTTGGCGAGCAGTACTTC. Translating gives CASSPLRSGTGGGVGEQYF.

This clone was seen a few times. The V gene is TRBV13, the J gene TRBJ1-6, with TRBD1 identical over 8 bases. J lost 11 bases, V lost 5 bases, and 5 bases had no gene match. This CDR3 spans 13 amino acids. Germline V gene lookup returns CDR1 PRHDT and CDR2 FYEKMQ (reference sequence). This chain's CDR3 is CASSQTGVPPLHF. The CDR3 DNA is TGTGCCAGCAGCCAGACAGGGGTTCCACCCCTCCACTTT.

The rearrangement links TRBV7-9 to TRBJ1-5; TRBD1 matches 12 bases. The germline gives CDR1 SEHNR, CDR2 FQNEAQ (reference sequence). The CDR3 length is 15 residues. J lost 6 bases, V lost 5 bases, and 5 bases had no gene match. The DNA of the CDR3 is TGTGCCAGCAGCCCCGGGACAGGGGGCGTTCAGCCCCAGCATTTT. Translation gives CASSPGTGGVQPQHF.

V and J are TRBV19 and TRBJ1-2, with TRBD1 identical over 7 bases. The CDR3 consists of 16 residues. After removal of 6 bases from V and 4 bases from J, the junction contained 14 bases not matched to a gene. Looked up from germline, CDR1 is LNHDA and CDR2 is SQIVND (reference sequence). Written as DNA, the CDR3 is TGTGCCAGTAGAAACGCGGCTGGGACAGACCTCTATGGCTACACCTTC. Translated: CASRNAAGTDLYGYTF.

The chain employs TRBV13 and TRBJ1-6; TRBD1 agrees at 7 bases. The CDR3 totals 15 residues. J gave up 5 bases and V 3 bases, and 4 bases lay outside the gene matches. Germline lookup yields CDR1 PRHDT and CDR2 FYEKMQ (reference sequence). The CDR3 spells CASSLTGNNNSPLHF. The CDR3 nucleotides are TGTGCCAGCAGCTTGACAGGGAACAATAATTCACCCCTCCACTTT.

V is TRBV9 and J is TRBJ2-1; tentatively, D is TRBD2 (5 bases). The CDR3 totals 18 residues. CDR1 is SGDLS, CDR2 YYNGEE, per germline. V was cut by 3 bases and J by 7 bases, with 26 bases left in between. The chain's CDR3 is CASSERQRRGPGENEQFF. The CDR3 DNA follows: TGTGCCAGCAGCGAAAGGCAACGTCGAGGGCCGGGTGAAAATGAGCAGTTCTTC.

The chain employs TRBV11-3 and TRBJ2-1, with TRBD2 identical over 8 bases. Germline V gives CDR1 SGHNT, CDR2 YENEEA. Trimming at V came to 8 bases and at J to 10 bases, leaving 4 bases not matched to a gene. There are 11 residues in the CDR3. The CDR3 coding sequence is TGTGCCAGCCGCCGGGGGGGGGAGCAGTTCTTC. This sequence encodes CASRRGGEQFF. Full variable domain (remainder filled in from reference TRBV11-3 and TRBJ2-1): EAGVVQSPRYKIIEKKQPVAFWCNPISGHNTLYWYLQNLGQGPELLIRYENEEAVDDSQLPKDRFSAERLKGVDSTLKIQPAELGDSAVYLCASRRGGEQFFGPGTRLTVL.

This chain joins TRBV7-2 and TRBJ2-3; a possible D gene is TRBD2 (6 bases). CDR3 length: 14 residues. Germline-derived CDR1 and CDR2 are SGHTA and FQGNSA. Trimming took off 3 bases at V and 4 bases at J, with 11 bases between the two ends. CDR3 in DNA: TGTGCCAGCAGCTTCGGAGGAGGGGCAGATACGCAGTATTTT. Its translation is CASSFGGGADTQYF.

The chain links TRBV29-1 to TRBJ1-2; 10 positions match TRBD1. V was pared by 3 bases and J by 8 bases, with 6 bases of the junction left unmatched. This CDR3 is built from 13 residues. Germline loops: CDR1 SQVTM, CDR2 ANQGSEA. CDR3 protein: CSVEARTGGGYTF. DNA of the CDR3: TGCAGCGTTGAGGCCCGGACAGGGGGAGGCTACACCTTC. The variable domain in full, with the rest retrieved from reference TRBV29-1 and TRBJ1-2, is SAVISQKPSRDICQRGTSLTIQCQVDSQVTMMFWYRQQPGQSLTLIATANQGSEATYESGFVIDKFPISRPNLTFSTLTVSNMSPEDSSIYLCSVEARTGGGYTFGSGTRLTVV.

This clone was detected only a few times. The chain uses TRBV30 and TRBJ1-5, with D perhaps TRBD1 (5 bases). The germline V gene encodes CDR1 GTSNPN and CDR2 SVGIG (reference sequence). The V end lost 0 bases, the J end lost 3 bases, and 9 bases lay between the germline ends. The CDR3 consists of 14 residues. The CDR3 loop is CAWSVGETNQPQHF. DNA for the CDR3: TGTGCCTGGAGTGTAGGGGAAACCAATCAGCCCCAGCATTTT.